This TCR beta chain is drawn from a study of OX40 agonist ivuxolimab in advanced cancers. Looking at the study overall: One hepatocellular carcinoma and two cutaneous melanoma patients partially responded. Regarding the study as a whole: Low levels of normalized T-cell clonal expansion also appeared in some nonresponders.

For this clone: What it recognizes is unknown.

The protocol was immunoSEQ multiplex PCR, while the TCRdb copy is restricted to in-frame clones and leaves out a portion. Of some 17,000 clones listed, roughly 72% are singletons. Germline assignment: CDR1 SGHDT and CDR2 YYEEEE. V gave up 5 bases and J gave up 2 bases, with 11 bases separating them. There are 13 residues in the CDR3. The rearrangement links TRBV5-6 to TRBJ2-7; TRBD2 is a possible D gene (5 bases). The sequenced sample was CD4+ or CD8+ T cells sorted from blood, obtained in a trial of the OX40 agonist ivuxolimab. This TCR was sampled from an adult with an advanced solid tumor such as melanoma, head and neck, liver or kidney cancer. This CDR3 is CASSPGETYEQYF. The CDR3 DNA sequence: TGTGCCAGCAGTCCCGGGGAAACCTACGAGCAGTACTTC.